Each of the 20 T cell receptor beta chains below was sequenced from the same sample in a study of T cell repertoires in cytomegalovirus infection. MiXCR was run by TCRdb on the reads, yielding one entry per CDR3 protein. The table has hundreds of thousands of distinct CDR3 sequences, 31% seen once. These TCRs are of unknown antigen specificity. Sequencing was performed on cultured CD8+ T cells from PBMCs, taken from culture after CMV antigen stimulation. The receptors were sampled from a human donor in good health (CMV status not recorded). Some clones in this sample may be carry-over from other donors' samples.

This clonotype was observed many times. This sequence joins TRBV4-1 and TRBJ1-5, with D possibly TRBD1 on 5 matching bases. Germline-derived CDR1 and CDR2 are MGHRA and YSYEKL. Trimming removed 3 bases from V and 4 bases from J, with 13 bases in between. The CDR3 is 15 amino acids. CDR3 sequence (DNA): TGCGCCAGCAGCCAGCTGGGGACCTCTAATCAGCCCCAGCATTTT. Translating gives CASSQLGTSNQPQHF.

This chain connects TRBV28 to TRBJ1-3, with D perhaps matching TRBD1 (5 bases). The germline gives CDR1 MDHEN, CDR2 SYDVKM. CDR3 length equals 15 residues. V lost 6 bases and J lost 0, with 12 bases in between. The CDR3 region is CASRQGRGSGNTIYF. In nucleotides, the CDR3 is TGTGCCAGCAGGCAGGGACGGGGCTCTGGAAACACCATATATTTT.

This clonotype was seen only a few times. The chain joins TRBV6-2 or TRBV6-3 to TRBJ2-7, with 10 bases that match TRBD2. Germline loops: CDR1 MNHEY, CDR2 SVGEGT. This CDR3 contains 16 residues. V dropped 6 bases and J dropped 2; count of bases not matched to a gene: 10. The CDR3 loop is CASSTGTSEYPYEQYV. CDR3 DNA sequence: TGTGCCAGCAGCACCGGGACTAGCGAGTACCCCTACGAGCAGTACGTC.

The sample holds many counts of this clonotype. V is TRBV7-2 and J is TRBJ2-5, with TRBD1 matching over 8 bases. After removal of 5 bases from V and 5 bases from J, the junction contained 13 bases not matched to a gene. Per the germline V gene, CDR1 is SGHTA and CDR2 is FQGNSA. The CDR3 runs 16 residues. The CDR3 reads CASSQRGQGAQETQYF. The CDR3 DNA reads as TGTGCCAGCAGCCAAAGAGGCCAGGGGGCGCAGGAGACCCAGTACTTC.

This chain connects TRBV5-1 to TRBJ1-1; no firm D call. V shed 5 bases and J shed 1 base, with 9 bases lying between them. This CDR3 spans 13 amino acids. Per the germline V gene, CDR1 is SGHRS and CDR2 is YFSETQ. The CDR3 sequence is CASRTSGNTEAFF. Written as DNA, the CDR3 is TGCGCCAGCAGGACGAGTGGGAACACTGAAGCTTTCTTT.

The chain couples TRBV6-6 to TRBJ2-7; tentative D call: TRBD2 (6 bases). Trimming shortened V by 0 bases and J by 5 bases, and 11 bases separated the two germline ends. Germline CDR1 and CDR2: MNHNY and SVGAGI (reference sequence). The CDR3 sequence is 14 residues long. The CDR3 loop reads CASSYSTGADEQYV. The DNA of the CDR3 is TGTGCCAGCAGTTACTCTACGGGAGCCGACGAGCAGTACGTC.

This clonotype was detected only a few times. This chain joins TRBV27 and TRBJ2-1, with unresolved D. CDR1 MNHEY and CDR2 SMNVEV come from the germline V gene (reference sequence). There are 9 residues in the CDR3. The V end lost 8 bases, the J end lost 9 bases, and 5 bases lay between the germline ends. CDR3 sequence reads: CASGPEQFF. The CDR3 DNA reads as TGTGCCAGCGGCCCTGAGCAGTTCTTC.

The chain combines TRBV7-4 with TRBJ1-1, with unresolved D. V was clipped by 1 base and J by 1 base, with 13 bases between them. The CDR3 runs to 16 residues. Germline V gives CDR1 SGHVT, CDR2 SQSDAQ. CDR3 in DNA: TGTGCCAGCAGCTTAGGCCAGCCCAAGAAGAACACTGAAGCTTTCTTT. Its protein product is CASSLGQPKKNTEAFF.

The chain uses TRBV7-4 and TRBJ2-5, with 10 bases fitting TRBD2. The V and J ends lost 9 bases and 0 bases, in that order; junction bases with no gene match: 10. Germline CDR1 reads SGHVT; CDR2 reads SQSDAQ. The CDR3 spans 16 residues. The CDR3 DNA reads TGTGCCAGTATCCCATTAGCGGGGGGCCACCAAGAGACCCAGTACTTC. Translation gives CASIPLAGGHQETQYF. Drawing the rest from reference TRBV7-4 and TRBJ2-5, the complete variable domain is GAGVSQSPRYKVAKRGRDVALRCDSISGHVTLYWYRQTLGQGSEVLTYSQSDAQRDKSGRPSGRFSAERPERSVSTLKIQRTEQGDSAVYLCASIPLAGGHQETQYFGPGTRLLVL.

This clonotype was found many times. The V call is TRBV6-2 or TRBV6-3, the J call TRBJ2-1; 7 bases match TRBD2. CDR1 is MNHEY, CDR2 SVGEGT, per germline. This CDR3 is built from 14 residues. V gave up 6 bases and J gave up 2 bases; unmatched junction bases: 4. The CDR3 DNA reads TGTGCCAGCAGCTACAGCGGGACCTACAATGAGCAGTTCTTC. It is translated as CASSYSGTYNEQFF.

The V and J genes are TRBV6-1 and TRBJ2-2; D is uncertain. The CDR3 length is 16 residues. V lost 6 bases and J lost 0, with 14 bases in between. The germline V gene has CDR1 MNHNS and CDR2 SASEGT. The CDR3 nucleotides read TGTGCCAGCAGCCCACTTTGGGCCGCGAACACCGGGGAGCTGTTTTTT. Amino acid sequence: CASSPLWAANTGELFF.

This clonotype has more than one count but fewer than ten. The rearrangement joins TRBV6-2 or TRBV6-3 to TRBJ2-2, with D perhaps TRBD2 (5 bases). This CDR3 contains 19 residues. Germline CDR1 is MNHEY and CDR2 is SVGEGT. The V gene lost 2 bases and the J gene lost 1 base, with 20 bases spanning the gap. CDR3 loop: CASSYDPRPFSVNTGELFF. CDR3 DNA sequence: TGTGCCAGCAGTTACGACCCTCGTCCCTTTAGCGTGAACACCGGGGAGCTGTTTTTT.

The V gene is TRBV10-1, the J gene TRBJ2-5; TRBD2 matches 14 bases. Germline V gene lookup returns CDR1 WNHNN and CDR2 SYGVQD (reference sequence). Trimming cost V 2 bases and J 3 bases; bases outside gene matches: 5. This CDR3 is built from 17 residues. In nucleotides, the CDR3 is TGCGCCAGCAGTGAGACGTCGACTAGCGGGGGGGAAGAGACCCAGTACTTC. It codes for CASSETSTSGGEETQYF.

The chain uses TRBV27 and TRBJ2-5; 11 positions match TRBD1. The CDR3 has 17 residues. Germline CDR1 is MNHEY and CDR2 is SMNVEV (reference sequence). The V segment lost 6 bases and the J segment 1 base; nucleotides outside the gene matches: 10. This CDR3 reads CASRTLFGTGGQETQYF. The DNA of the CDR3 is TGTGCCAGCAGGACACTATTTGGGACAGGGGGCCAAGAGACCCAGTACTTC.

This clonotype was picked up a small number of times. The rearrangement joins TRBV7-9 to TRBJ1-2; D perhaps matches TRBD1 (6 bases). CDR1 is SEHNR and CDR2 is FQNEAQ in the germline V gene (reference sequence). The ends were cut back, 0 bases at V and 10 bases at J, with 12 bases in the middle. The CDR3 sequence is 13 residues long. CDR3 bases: TGTGCCAGCAGCTTAGCCACCGGACAGCCCTACACCTTC. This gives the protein CASSLATGQPYTF.

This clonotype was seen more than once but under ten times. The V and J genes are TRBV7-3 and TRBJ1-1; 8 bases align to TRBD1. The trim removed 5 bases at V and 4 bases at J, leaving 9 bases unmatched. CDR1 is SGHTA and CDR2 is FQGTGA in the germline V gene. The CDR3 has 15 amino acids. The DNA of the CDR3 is TGTGCCAGCAGCCCAGGGGGCAGTGGGCGCACTGAAGCTTTCTTT. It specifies CASSPGGSGRTEAFF. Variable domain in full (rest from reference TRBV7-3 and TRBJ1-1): GAGVSQTPSNKVTEKGKYVELRCDPISGHTALYWYRQSLGQGPEFLIYFQGTGAADDSGLPNDRFFAVRPEGSVSTLKIQRTERGDSAVYLCASSPGGSGRTEAFFGQGTRLTVV.

The chain's CDR3 is CASSLDVAGGTDTQYF. The CDR3 DNA sequence: TGTGCCAGCAGCTTGGATGTAGCGGGAGGCACAGATACGCAGTATTTT. The rearrangement links TRBV5-5 to TRBJ2-3; 9 nucleotides match TRBD2. The J segment lost 1 base and the V segment lost 0 bases, leaving 3 bases of the junction unmatched. Germline-derived CDR1 and CDR2 are SGHKS and YYEKEE (reference sequence). This CDR3 has 16 amino acids.

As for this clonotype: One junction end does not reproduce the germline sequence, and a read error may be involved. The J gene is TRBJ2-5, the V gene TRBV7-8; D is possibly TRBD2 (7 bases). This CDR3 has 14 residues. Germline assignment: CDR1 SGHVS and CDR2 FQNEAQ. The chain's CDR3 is CASSLVGGQETQNF. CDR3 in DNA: TGTGCCAGCAGCTTAGTCGGGGGGCAAGAGACCCAGAACTTC.

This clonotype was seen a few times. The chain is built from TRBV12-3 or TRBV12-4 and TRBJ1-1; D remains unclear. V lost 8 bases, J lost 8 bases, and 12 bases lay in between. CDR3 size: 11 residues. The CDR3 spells CASGVGPEAFF. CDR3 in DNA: TGTGCCAGCGGTGTCGGACCCGAAGCTTTCTTT.

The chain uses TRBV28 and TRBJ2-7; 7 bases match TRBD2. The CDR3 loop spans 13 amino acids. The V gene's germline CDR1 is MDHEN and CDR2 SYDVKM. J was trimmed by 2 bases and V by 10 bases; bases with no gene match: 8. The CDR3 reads CATGGTGPYEQYV. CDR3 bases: TGTGCCACCGGGGGGACGGGACCCTACGAGCAGTACGTC.